This T cell receptor (beta chain) is drawn from a study of T cell responses to AZD1222 COVID-19 vaccine. Findings and caveats of the study: Spike-specific TCR breadth and depth both grew after two AZD1222 doses.

The protocol was immunoSEQ multiplex PCR, while the TCRdb copy is restricted to in-frame clones and leaves out a portion. Seen here are tens of thousands of clones, about 78% observed once, and the top ten hold more than 20%. The CDR3 runs 15 residues. The V gene's germline CDR1 is SGDLS and CDR2 YYNGEE. A single count supports this clone. Its target is not known. The junction differs from germline at one of its ends, possibly a read error. V gene TRBV9 combines with J gene TRBJ2-2; 8 positions agree with TRBD1. The source material was peripheral blood, sampled on day 0 of AZD1222 vaccination. The receptor comes from an adult in good health. The chain's CDR3 is CASSVGQGGAGELFF. As DNA, the CDR3 is TGTGCCAGCAGTGTAGGACAGGGAGGCGCCGGGGAGCTGTTTTTT.